Each of the 14 T cell receptor beta chains below was sequenced from the same sample in a study of shared T cell receptors in the human thymus. TCRdb keeps only in-frame clones here, not all; method: immunoSEQ multiplex PCR. The sample has 600,000 or so clones; 87% are singletons. The same sample was also studied in work on human thymus T cells.

The sequenced material came from thymocytes. Source of these receptors: a boy less than two years old with a congenital heart defect.

The chain recombines TRBV5-4 with TRBJ2-5; 9 positions agree with TRBD2. Germline-derived CDR1 and CDR2 are SGHNT and YYREEE (reference sequence). This CDR3 is built from 13 residues. V dropped 5 bases and J dropped 4; count of bases not matched to a gene: 3. The CDR3 bases are TGTGCCAGCAGGATAGCGGGGGTAGAGACCCAGTACTTC. Its translation: CASRIAGVETQYF.

The J gene is TRBJ2-1, the V gene TRBV10-3; TRBD2 agrees at 9 bases. This CDR3 has 16 amino acids. V was pared by 3 bases and J by 6 bases, with 9 bases of the junction left unmatched. CDR1 ENHRY and CDR2 SYGVKD come from the germline V gene. The CDR3 loop is CAISDSSGAGSNEQFF. For the CDR3, the DNA is TGTGCCATCAGTGATTCTAGCGGGGCAGGGAGCAATGAGCAGTTCTTC.

The table lists this clone with a few counts. J is TRBJ1-2 and V is TRBV4-3; 8 bases align to TRBD1. Germline V gene data show CDR1 as LGHNA and CDR2 as YSLEER. This CDR3 has 15 amino acids. V dropped 1 base and J dropped 3; count of bases not matched to a gene: 4. CDR3 nucleotide sequence: TGCGCCAGCAGCCAAGCCCCGGGACAGGACTATGGCTACACCTTC. It encodes CASSQAPGQDYGYTF.

This chain links TRBV15 with TRBJ2-2, with D possibly TRBD2 on 5 matching bases. This CDR3 is 15 amino acids long. Trimming pared 0 bases from V and 4 bases from J, leaving 9 bases between. CDR1 is LNHNV, CDR2 YYDKDF, per germline (reference sequence). The CDR3 here is CATSRDLGSTGELFF. As DNA, the CDR3 is TGTGCCACCAGCAGAGATTTGGGGAGCACCGGGGAGCTGTTTTTT. Looking up the rest from reference TRBV15 and TRBJ2-2 gives the full variable domain: DAMVIQNPRYQVTQFGKPVTLSCSQTLNHNVMYWYQQKSSQAPKLLFHYYDKDFNNEADTPDNFQSRRPNTSFCFLDIRSPGLGDTAMYLCATSRDLGSTGELFFGEGSRLTVL.

The V gene is TRBV30, the J gene TRBJ1-5, with D unresolved. The V and J ends lost 2 bases and 4 bases respectively, with 15 bases between them. The V gene's germline CDR1 is GTSNPN and CDR2 SVGIG (reference sequence). This CDR3 has 15 residues. The CDR3 DNA follows: TGTGCCTGGAGTAAGGGAGGGAGGGATAATCAGCCCCAGCATTTT. Its protein product is CAWSKGGRDNQPQHF.

The chain recombines TRBV7-2 with TRBJ2-7; D perhaps matches TRBD1 (6 bases). Germline V CDR1 and CDR2: SGHTA, FQGNSA. V lost 5 bases to trimming and J lost 4 bases, with 18 bases between them. The CDR3 is made up of 15 amino acids. Here the CDR3 DNA reads TGTGCCAGCAGCCCTCTTGATCAGGGGAAGTACGAGCAGTACTTC. Amino acid sequence: CASSPLDQGKYEQYF. Full variable domain (rest looked up from reference TRBV7-2 and TRBJ2-7): GAGVSQSPSNKVTEKGKDVELRCDPISGHTALYWYRQSLGQGLEFLIYFQGNSAPDKSGLPSDRFSAERTGGSVSTLTIQRTQQEDSAVYLCASSPLDQGKYEQYFGPGTRLTVT.

CDR3 region: CASSSGIRQETQYF. CDR3 nucleotide sequence: TGCGCCAGCAGTTCAGGGATTCGCCAAGAGACCCAGTACTTC. The J gene is TRBJ2-5, the V gene TRBV4-3; D perhaps matches TRBD1 (5 bases). The germline V gene encodes CDR1 LGHNA and CDR2 YSLEER. Between the trimmed V and J ends, which lost 6 bases and 1 base, there was a span of 12 bases. This CDR3 region has 14 residues.

The chain carries TRBV6-4 and TRBJ2-3, with TRBD2 as a possible D gene (6 bases). The V and J ends lost 0 bases and 6 bases respectively, with 7 bases between them. This CDR3 has 13 amino acids. Per the germline V gene, CDR1 is MRHNA and CDR2 is SNTAGT. The CDR3 DNA follows: TGTGCCAGCAGTGACTCTGGGGGGGATACGCAGTATTTT. Its protein is CASSDSGGDTQYF.

The J gene is TRBJ2-7, the V gene TRBV15, with 7 bases aligning to TRBD2. Germline assignment: CDR1 LNHNV and CDR2 YYDKDF (reference sequence). The CDR3 is made up of 14 amino acids. Unmatched junction bases numbered 7, after V lost 4 bases and J lost 4 bases. CDR3 DNA: TGTGCCACCAGCAAAGGGGAGGGAGTTTACGAGCAGTACTTC. This codes for CATSKGEGVYEQYF.

J is TRBJ2-7 and V is TRBV9; 9 nucleotides align to TRBD1. The CDR3 totals 15 residues. The ends lost 4 bases at V and 5 bases at J; junction bases unmatched: 10. Germline CDR1 SGDLS, CDR2 YYNGEE. The CDR3 here is CASSPPGQGPDEQYF. In nucleotides, the CDR3 is TGTGCCAGCAGCCCGCCGGGACAGGGACCCGACGAGCAGTACTTC.

J is TRBJ1-5 and V is TRBV30; perhaps TRBD1 as D (5 bases). Trimming cost V 0 bases and J 4 bases, with 22 bases left between them. CDR1 is GTSNPN and CDR2 is SVGIG in the germline V gene (reference sequence). This CDR3 spans 18 amino acids. The DNA for the CDR3 is TGTGCCTGGAGTGTTGGCAGGGAGGAAAGGCTAGAGAATCAGCCCCAGCATTTT. Residues: CAWSVGREERLENQPQHF.

The chain's CDR3 is CASSPPGQGWNTQYF. CDR3 DNA: TGTGCCAGCTCACCTCCGGGACAGGGGTGGAATACGCAGTATTTT. V usage is TRBV18 and J usage is TRBJ2-3, with 10 bases lining up with TRBD1. V lost 3 bases and J lost 7; bases outside the gene matches: 7. CDR1 is KGHSH, CDR2 LQKENI, per germline. The CDR3 sequence is 15 residues long.

The V and J genes are TRBV19 and TRBJ1-1; D is unresolved. The CDR3 length is 13 residues. Trimming stripped 5 bases from V and 3 bases from J, with 10 bases between. CDR1 is LNHDA, CDR2 SQIVND, per germline (reference sequence). The DNA for the CDR3 is TGTGCCAGTAGTGGTCAGGTCGACACTGAAGCTTTCTTT. It codes for CASSGQVDTEAFF.

In DNA form, the CDR3 reads TGTGCCAGCAGTGAAGATACCACAGTCGCCACAGATACGCAGTATTTT. The encoded protein is CASSEDTTVATDTQYF. The chain joins TRBV6-1 to TRBJ2-3; unclear D gene. This CDR3 spans 16 amino acids. Trimming left V 1 base short and J 2 bases short, with 13 bases between. CDR1 and CDR2 (germline): MNHNS, SASEGT.